This entry lists 5 T cell receptor beta chains sequenced from one sample in a study of glioma-infiltrating T cells. TCR alpha and beta CDR3 regions were amplified from RNA using iRepertoire nested multiplex PCR. Each CDR3 protein gets one entry after TCRdb re-called the multiplex PCR reads with MiXCR. The data contain 100,000 to 150,000 distinct CDR3 sequences, about 23% of them seen just once; the ten biggest clones take up 13% to 15%. Sequencing used glioma tissue, nonneoplastic brain tissue, or PBMCs (not recorded which). These receptors were collected from a human donor with low-grade glioma or glioblastoma, undergoing nonglioma brain surgery, or in good health (not recorded which).

This clonotype has a count of ten or more. The genes are TRBV29-1 and TRBJ2-7; D is unclear. Per the germline V gene, CDR1 is SQVTM and CDR2 is ANQGSEA. V was shortened by 2 bases and J by 3 bases, with 8 bases between the two germline ends. The CDR3 is 12 residues long. This chain's CDR3 is CSVEINSYEQYF. As DNA, the CDR3 is TGCAGCGTTGAAATTAACAGCTACGAGCAGTACTTC.

Points on this clonotype: A much larger clonotype is one base distant, so this may be a read error. The chain uses TRBV19 and TRBJ2-1, with 9 bases lining up with TRBD2. Per germline, CDR1 LNHDA and CDR2 SQIVND (reference sequence). The CDR3 spans 16 residues. Trimming took 8 bases from V and 8 from J; bases not matched to a gene: 16. In nucleotides, the CDR3 is TGTGCCAGTCTCGGGGGGCACAGCGGGAGGATGGATGAGCAGTTCTTC. The encoded protein is CASLGGHSGRMDEQFF.

This clonotype was recorded many times. The chain recombines TRBV4-1 with TRBJ2-1, with 8 bases aligning to TRBD2. Germline CDR1 is MGHRA and CDR2 is YSYEKL. The CDR3 is 13 residues long. J was trimmed by 9 bases and V by 4 bases; bases with no gene match: 5. In DNA form, the CDR3 reads TGCGCCAGCAGCCGAGCGGGAGTGGGTGAGCAGTTCTTC. This sequence encodes CASSRAGVGEQFF.

This clonotype was detected many times. The chain couples TRBV12-3 or TRBV12-4 to TRBJ2-1, with D uncertain. Trimming left V 5 bases short and J 6 bases short, with 11 bases between. The CDR3 runs to 13 residues. CDR3: CASSRQVGNEQFF. CDR3 bases: TGTGCCAGCAGTCGCCAAGTGGGCAATGAGCAGTTCTTC.

As concerns this clonotype: With a much larger clone just one base away, this may be a read error. The chain combines TRBV7-6 with TRBJ2-1; 9 bases line up with TRBD2. This CDR3 contains 18 residues. CDR1 and CDR2 from the germline V gene are SGHVS and FNYEAQ. V dropped 5 bases and J dropped 0; count of bases not matched to a gene: 11. DNA for the CDR3: TGTGCCAGCAGCCCCGCGTCTAGCGGGAAGAGCTCCTACAATGAGCAGTTCTTC. It encodes CASSPASSGKSSYNEQFF.